The 22 T cell receptor beta chains in this list originate from one sample, sequenced in a study of CD8+ T cells in alopecia areata. The authors extracted RNA and reverse transcribed it into cDNA as the sequencing template. The assay was immunoSEQ multiplex PCR, and TCRdb's table has in-frame clones only and misses some. The sample contains approximately 180,000 clones, 63% of which appear only once. The sample here was CD4+ T cells sorted from blood, taken at week 0. The receptor source for this set is a human donor with alopecia areata.

The chain joins TRBV19 to TRBJ2-2; tentative D call: TRBD1 (5 bases). The CDR3 length is 12 residues. Looked up from germline, CDR1 is LNHDA and CDR2 is SQIVND (reference sequence). V was clipped by 4 bases and J by 8 bases, with 8 bases between them. CDR3 coding DNA: TGTGCCAGTAGTACACGACAGGGGGAGCTGTTTTTT. It yields the protein CASSTRQGELFF.

This rearrangement joins TRBV5-1 to TRBJ2-3, with unresolved D. This CDR3 has 12 residues. V lost 6 bases and J 5 bases, leaving 10 bases between the germline ends. Germline V gene lookup returns CDR1 SGHRS and CDR2 YFSETQ. This chain's CDR3 is CASNDDLDTQYF. The CDR3 DNA reads TGCGCCAGCAACGACGACCTAGATACGCAGTATTTT.

The rearrangement joins TRBV30 to TRBJ1-4; a possible D gene is TRBD1 (5 bases). Germline CDR1 and CDR2: GTSNPN and SVGIG (reference sequence). The CDR3 loop spans 15 amino acids. V was pared by 3 bases and J by 3 bases, with 14 bases between. The CDR3 DNA reads as TGTGCCTGGAGAAGACAGCCGCGGGCTAATGAAAAACTGTTTTTT. Its protein is CAWRRQPRANEKLFF.

The rearrangement links TRBV11-2 to TRBJ2-5; 7 bases agree with TRBD2. The CDR3 contains 14 residues. V lost 0 bases, J lost 7 bases, and 5 bases stayed unmatched. Germline CDR1 SGHAT, CDR2 FQNNGV. For the CDR3, the DNA is TGTGCCAGCAGCTTAGATCGACTAGCCGGGACCCAGTACTTC. Its translation is CASSLDRLAGTQYF.

This chain joins TRBV30 and TRBJ1-6; 7 bases are a match to TRBD1. Trimming cost V 4 bases and J 6 bases; bases outside gene matches: 6. This CDR3 region has 14 residues. Germline V gene lookup returns CDR1 GTSNPN and CDR2 SVGIG (reference sequence). CDR3 residues: CAWIRTGANSPLHF. As DNA, the CDR3 is TGTGCCTGGATCCGGACAGGCGCTAATTCACCCCTCCACTTT. The entire variable domain, with the rest obtained from reference TRBV30 and TRBJ1-6, is as follows: SQTIHQWPATLVQPVGSPLSLECTVEGTSNPNLYWYRQAAGRGLQLLFYSVGIGQISSEVPQNLSASRPQDRQFILSSKKLLLSDSGFYLCAWIRTGANSPLHFGNGTRLTVT.

This chain joins TRBV7-2 and TRBJ2-3; D is perhaps TRBD2 (5 bases). CDR1 and CDR2 (germline): SGHTA, FQGNSA. The CDR3 has 15 amino acids. Deletions cut 3 bases from V and 4 bases from J, with 14 bases between. CDR3 sequence: CASSFIGSGADTQYF. DNA for the CDR3: TGTGCCAGCAGCTTTATAGGGAGTGGCGCAGATACGCAGTATTTT.

The chain couples TRBV6-6 to TRBJ1-1, with D perhaps matching TRBD1 (6 bases). The CDR3 is 12 residues long. Germline V gene sequence: CDR1 MNHNY, CDR2 SVGAGI (reference sequence). CDR3 amino acids: CAVEGGSPKAFF. The CDR3 coding sequence is TGTGCTGTTGAGGGGGGCAGTCCTAAAGCTTTCTTT.

The CDR3 nucleotides are TGTGCCAGCAGCGGGGACAGGGTAAATGAAAAACTGTTTTTT. Translation: CASSGDRVNEKLFF. The chain carries TRBV27 and TRBJ1-4; 9 nucleotides align to TRBD1. The junction had 4 bases not matched to a gene; V was cut back by 6 bases and J by 5 bases. The CDR3 consists of 14 residues. CDR1 MNHEY and CDR2 SMNVEV come from the germline V gene (reference sequence).

The chain couples TRBV6-5 to TRBJ2-7; 9 bases line up with TRBD1. The CDR3 is 15 amino acids. CDR1 and CDR2 from the germline V gene are MNHEY and SVGAGI. After removal of 0 bases from V and 2 bases from J, the junction contained 2 bases not matched to a gene. CDR3 coding DNA: TGTGCCAGCAGTTACTCTCGGACAGGGGCCTACGAGCAGTACTTC. Translating gives CASSYSRTGAYEQYF.

This sequence joins TRBV29-1 and TRBJ1-2, with D perhaps TRBD1 (5 bases). The CDR3 totals 13 residues. Germline V lookup: CDR1 SQVTM, CDR2 ANQGSEA. V dropped 4 bases and J dropped 4 bases, with 13 bases sitting between them. CDR3 sequence: CSVGSRGLYGYTF. The CDR3 coding sequence is TGCAGCGTTGGGAGTAGGGGACTCTATGGCTACACCTTC.

The V and J genes are TRBV5-1 and TRBJ2-5, with a possible D match to TRBD2 (5 bases). V was clipped by 4 bases and J by 0 bases, with 16 bases between them. CDR3 length: 16 residues. CDR1 is SGHRS and CDR2 is YFSETQ in the germline V gene. This chain's CDR3 is CASSPDARGYQETQYF. The CDR3 nucleotides are TGCGCCAGCAGCCCCGACGCTCGCGGGTACCAAGAGACCCAGTACTTC.

This clone was seen more than once but under ten times. The rearrangement joins TRBV6-1 to TRBJ2-6; D is unresolved. The CDR3 loop spans 13 amino acids. Per germline, CDR1 MNHNS and CDR2 SASEGT. Trimming took off 11 bases at V and 4 bases at J, with 12 bases between the two ends. Written as DNA, the CDR3 is TGTGCCGTTCTTGGGATCGGGGCCAACGTCCTGACTTTC. Translating gives CAVLGIGANVLTF.

This clone has only one observation. The same CDR3 arises from other DNA sequences in this sample as well. The rearrangement joins TRBV7-6 to TRBJ2-3, with 10 positions matching TRBD2. This CDR3 region has 16 residues. Losses at the gene ends were 3 bases for V and 2 bases for J; bases not matched to a gene: 5. The germline gives CDR1 SGHVS, CDR2 FNYEAQ. In DNA, the CDR3 is TGTGCCAGCAGCTTGGGGAGCGGGGGGGCCACAGATACGCAGTATTTT. It is translated as CASSLGSGGATDTQYF.

V and J are TRBV29-1 and TRBJ1-1, with a weak D call TRBD1 (6 bases). With 7 bases removed from V and 6 bases from J, the gap between germline ends came to 15 bases. Germline-derived CDR1 and CDR2 are SQVTM and ANQGSEA. The CDR3 has 12 residues. CDR3 in amino acids: CSARTAGAEAFF. In DNA, the CDR3 is TGCAGCGCCCGGACAGCGGGTGCTGAAGCTTTCTTT.

In this sample, this clone turned up once. This chain connects TRBV7-6 to TRBJ2-7; D perhaps matches TRBD2 (5 bases). The CDR3 runs 13 residues. In germline, CDR1 is SGHVS, CDR2 FNYEAQ. V lost 2 bases, J lost 6 bases, and 11 bases lay in between. CDR3: CASSLPGISEQYF. The CDR3 nucleotides are TGTGCCAGCAGCTTACCGGGGATTAGCGAGCAGTACTTC.

The chain employs TRBV27 and TRBJ1-5, with D unresolved. The CDR3 totals 13 residues. Trimming pared 5 bases from V and 9 bases from J, leaving 14 bases between. Germline-derived CDR1 and CDR2 are MNHEY and SMNVEV (reference sequence). CDR3: CASSPTAIGPQHF. DNA of the CDR3: TGTGCCAGCAGTCCCACAGCGATTGGGCCCCAGCATTTT.

The CDR3 region is CASSPSGSGGYNEQFF. The CDR3 bases are TGCGCCAGCAGCCCCTCCGGCTCGGGGGGATACAATGAGCAGTTCTTC. The chain links TRBV5-1 to TRBJ2-1, with 7 bases matching TRBD2. Per the germline V gene, CDR1 is SGHRS and CDR2 is YFSETQ. The junction had 11 bases not matched to a gene; V was cut back by 4 bases and J by 4 bases. This CDR3 spans 16 amino acids.

The chain recombines TRBV4-3 with TRBJ1-3, with D hard to call. The J call could be wrong; TRBJ2-2 is a better fit for the DNA end. This CDR3 comprises 14 residues. In germline, CDR1 is LGHNA, CDR2 YSLEER. The CDR3, as DNA: TGCGCCAGCAGCCAAGATCGGGCTTTCGGGGAGCTGTTTTTT. Amino acids: CASSQDRAFGELFF.

The chain links TRBV27 to TRBJ1-1; TRBD1 is a possible D gene (5 bases). Per germline, CDR1 MNHEY and CDR2 SMNVEV (reference sequence). The CDR3 extends over 12 amino acids. In DNA form, the CDR3 reads TGTGCAACAGCAAAGGGGTTCCCTGAAGCTTTCTTT. The encoded protein is CATAKGFPEAFF.

The rearrangement uses TRBV6-6 and TRBJ2-1; 8 bases align to TRBD2. The V and J ends lost 7 bases and 6 bases, in that order; junction bases with no gene match: 11. This CDR3 spans 15 amino acids. CDR1 is MNHNY and CDR2 is SVGAGI in the germline V gene (reference sequence). The CDR3 region has the DNA TGTGCCAGCATCAACCGGGGGGGCCTGGGCAATGAGCAGTTCTTC. Translation: CASINRGGLGNEQFF.

The chain employs TRBV4-3 and TRBJ2-1, with 8 bases aligning to TRBD1. The CDR3 has 16 residues. V gave up 0 bases and J gave up 7 bases; unmatched junction bases: 8. Germline loops: CDR1 LGHNA, CDR2 YSLEER. CDR3 region: CASSQETGARRNEQFF. CDR3 nucleotides: TGCGCCAGCAGCCAAGAGACAGGGGCCCGTCGGAATGAGCAGTTCTTC.

The rearrangement uses TRBV6-1 and TRBJ1-2, with D hard to call. Germline CDR1 is MNHNS and CDR2 is SASEGT. The CDR3 covers 13 residues. Trimming cost V 2 bases and J 8 bases, with 12 bases left between them. Written as DNA, the CDR3 is TGTGCCAGCAGTGAATCTTCAGAGTTGGGCTACACCTTC. It encodes CASSESSELGYTF.